A single sample is the source of the 24 T cell receptor beta chains below, sequenced in a study of blood T cell repertoires in COVID-19. Data came from immunoSEQ multiplex PCR; TCRdb stores just in-frame clones and leaves some out. The sample holds tens of thousands of clones; roughly 74% are singletons and the top ten take about three fifths. Sample: peripheral blood. All receptors come from a man older than 75 with acute or convalescent COVID-19.

The chain combines TRBV5-1 with TRBJ2-2, with D tentatively TRBD2 (6 bases). Trimming took off 0 bases at V and 2 bases at J, with 11 bases between the two ends. Germline-derived CDR1 and CDR2 are SGHRS and YFSETQ. CDR3 size: 16 residues. The CDR3 sequence is CASSLGSGLNTGELFF. The CDR3 nucleotides read TGCGCCAGCAGCTTGGGGTCGGGACTTAACACCGGGGAGCTGTTTTTT.

This clone showed up just a few times. This sequence joins TRBV2 and TRBJ1-6, with TRBD1 matching 8 bases. The ends lost 7 bases at V and 7 bases at J; junction bases unmatched: 6. This CDR3 has 14 residues. The germline V gene encodes CDR1 SNHLY and CDR2 FYNNEI. The CDR3 sequence: CASTGQGINSPLHF. The CDR3 DNA follows: TGTGCCAGCACTGGACAGGGAATCAATTCACCCCTCCACTTT.

The chain is built from TRBV5-1 and TRBJ2-2; unclear D gene. The V end was cut by 0 bases, the J end by 1 base, with 7 bases between. From germline, CDR1 is SGHRS and CDR2 YFSETQ. This CDR3 region has 15 residues. The CDR3 region is CASSLGALNTGELFF. The CDR3 nucleotides are TGCGCCAGCAGCTTGGGGGCCCTGAACACCGGGGAGCTGTTTTTT. Filled out from reference TRBV5-1 and TRBJ2-2, the complete variable domain reads KAGVTQTPRYLIKTRGQQVTLSCSPISGHRSVSWYQQTPGQGLQFLFEYFSETQRNKGNFPGRFSGRQFSNSRSEMNVSTLELGDSALYLCASSLGALNTGELFFGEGSRLTVL.

The chain has TRBV7-6 and TRBJ1-3; D not certain. Trimming shortened V by 4 bases and J by 3 bases, and 16 bases separated the two germline ends. Per germline, CDR1 SGHVS and CDR2 FNYEAQ. The CDR3 spans 16 residues. CDR3 residues: CASSSSARPFGNTIYF. In DNA form, the CDR3 reads TGTGCCAGCAGCTCTAGTGCGCGGCCCTTTGGAAACACCATATATTTT.

The V call is TRBV28, the J call TRBJ1-2; 10 bases are a match to TRBD1. Trimming removed 6 bases from V and 5 bases from J; junction bases left unmatched: 9. Germline values: CDR1 MDHEN, CDR2 SYDVKM. The CDR3 totals 15 residues. The CDR3 DNA reads TGTGCCAGCAGCGACAGGGGGCGAGGAAGGTATGGCTACACCTTC. It is translated as CASSDRGRGRYGYTF.

The genes are TRBV21-1 and TRBJ2-7; the table's D call, TRBD1, was not checked against the DNA. TRBV21-1 is a pseudogene. This CDR3 contains 16 residues. CDR3 DNA sequence: TGTGCCAGCAGCAAAGTTCCGGACAGGGAATCCTACGAGCAGTACTTC. Translated, it gives CASSKVPDRESYEQYF.

V usage is TRBV5-1 and J usage is TRBJ2-1; the match to TRBD1 covers 10 bases. V lost 5 bases to trimming and J lost 3 bases; unmatched junction nucleotides: 5. The CDR3 has 15 amino acids. Germline-derived CDR1 and CDR2 are SGHRS and YFSETQ. The CDR3 loop is CASRSGQGYYNEQFF. For the CDR3, the DNA is TGCGCCAGCAGGTCGGGACAGGGGTACTACAATGAGCAGTTCTTC. Variable domain in full (rest from reference TRBV5-1 and TRBJ2-1): KAGVTQTPRYLIKTRGQQVTLSCSPISGHRSVSWYQQTPGQGLQFLFEYFSETQRNKGNFPGRFSGRQFSNSRSEMNVSTLELGDSALYLCASRSGQGYYNEQFFGPGTRLTVL.

Only a few counts were recorded for this clone. The chain has TRBV2 and TRBJ1-5, with D possibly being TRBD1 (6 bases). V was cut by 6 bases and J by 0 bases, with 12 bases left in between. The germline V gene has CDR1 SNHLY and CDR2 FYNNEI. This CDR3 has 15 amino acids. The CDR3 region has the DNA TGTGCCAGCAGGACGACAGGTCATAGCAATCAGCCCCAGCATTTT. It codes for CASRTTGHSNQPQHF. Based on the CDR3 plus reference TRBV2 and TRBJ1-5, the full variable domain is EPEVTQTPSHQVTQMGQEVILRCVPISNHLYFYWYRQILGQKVEFLVSFYNNEISEKSEIFDDQFSVERPDGSNFTLKIRSTKLEDSAMYFCASRTTGHSNQPQHFGDGTRLSIL.

This clone has a handful of counts. V is TRBV6-1 and J is TRBJ1-4; 12 positions agree with TRBD1. The germline gives CDR1 MNHNS, CDR2 SASEGT. The V and J ends lost 2 bases and 4 bases, in that order; junction bases with no gene match: 5. The CDR3 totals 17 residues. CDR3 loop: CASSEPGQGAINEKLFF. The CDR3 DNA is TGTGCCAGCAGTGAACCGGGACAGGGGGCGATTAATGAAAAACTGTTTTTT.

J is TRBJ2-6 and V is TRBV2; 7 positions agree with TRBD1. Trimming cost V 7 bases and J 2 bases; bases outside gene matches: 5. CDR3 length: 15 amino acids. Germline CDR1 is SNHLY and CDR2 is FYNNEI. CDR3 nucleotides: TGTGCCAGCACCTTACAGGGGACTGGGGCCAACGTCCTGACTTTC. This gives the protein CASTLQGTGANVLTF.

The gene calls are TRBV10-3 and TRBJ1-2; a possible D gene is TRBD1 (6 bases). Per germline, CDR1 ENHRY and CDR2 SYGVKD. V lost 4 bases and J 2 bases, leaving 8 bases between the germline ends. CDR3 length: 13 amino acids. The CDR3 sequence: CAISGTANYGYTF. The CDR3 DNA reads as TGTGCCATCAGTGGGACAGCCAACTATGGCTACACCTTC.

The J gene is TRBJ2-5, the V gene TRBV6-5; 10 positions agree with TRBD1. Unmatched junction bases numbered 9, after V lost 10 bases and J lost 4 bases. The CDR3 has 14 amino acids. CDR1 MNHEY and CDR2 SVGAGI come from the germline V gene. The CDR3: CATRLGQGIETQYF. The CDR3 DNA sequence: TGTGCCACCCGCCTGGGACAGGGGATAGAGACCCAGTACTTC.

The DNA for the CDR3 is TGTGCCAGTATTATGACATTAGTGGGCACAGATACGCAGTATTTT. Residues: CASIMTLVGTDTQYF. This chain connects TRBV6-5 to TRBJ2-3; D unresolved. This CDR3 comprises 15 residues. The germline CDR1 and CDR2 sequences are MNHEY and SVGAGI. Trimming cost V 9 bases and J 1 base, with 17 bases left between them.

The chain is built from TRBV5-1 and TRBJ1-1, with TRBD1 matching 9 bases. V lost 0 bases to trimming and J lost 1 base; unmatched junction nucleotides: 7. The germline gives CDR1 SGHRS, CDR2 YFSETQ. The CDR3 contains 17 residues. CDR3 coding DNA: TGCGCCAGCAGCTTGGCCAGGACAGGGGAGAGGAACACTGAAGCTTTCTTT. Amino acids: CASSLARTGERNTEAFF.

The CDR3 coding sequence is TGTGCCAGTACCCGGACAGGGACCCCTGGGGCCAACGTCCTGACTTTC. Amino acid sequence: CASTRTGTPGANVLTF. The chain employs TRBV19 and TRBJ2-6, with TRBD1 identical over 8 bases. The CDR3 length is 16 residues. Germline V lookup: CDR1 LNHDA, CDR2 SQIVND (reference sequence). V lost 7 bases, J lost 2 bases, and 7 bases stayed unmatched.

V usage is TRBV1 and J usage is TRBJ2-3; the table's D call TRBD2 went unverified against the DNA. TRBV1 represents a pseudogene. The CDR3 has 17 residues. The CDR3 region has the DNA TGCACCAGCAGCCAAGTCGGACTAGCGGGAGCTTCGAATACGCAGTATTTT. Its translation is CTSSQVGLAGASNTQYF.

The chain recombines TRBV25-1 with TRBJ2-5; 7 bases are a match to TRBD2. V was pared by 2 bases and J by 5 bases, with 5 bases of the junction left unmatched. The CDR3 contains 14 residues. Looked up from germline, CDR1 is MGHDK and CDR2 is SYGVNS. CDR3 in DNA: TGTGCCAGCAGTGAAACCGGAGCGGGGGAGACCCAGTACTTC. Residues: CASSETGAGETQYF.

The chain couples TRBV18 to TRBJ2-4, with 7 bases identical to TRBD1. Looked up from germline, CDR1 is KGHSH and CDR2 is LQKENI. This CDR3 contains 13 residues. Trimming cost V 4 bases and J 8 bases; bases outside gene matches: 5. The CDR3 sequence is CASSQGADDIQYF. The CDR3 coding sequence is TGTGCCAGCTCACAGGGGGCGGATGACATTCAGTACTTC.

The V and J genes are TRBV5-4 and TRBJ2-7; the match to TRBD2 covers 10 bases. Germline values: CDR1 SGHNT, CDR2 YYREEE (reference sequence). Losses at the gene ends were 4 bases for V and 5 bases for J; bases not matched to a gene: 9. The CDR3 is 15 amino acids. For the CDR3, the DNA is TGTGCCAGCAGCCGTATACTAGCGGGAATGGACGAGCAGTACTTC. This codes for CASSRILAGMDEQYF.

This chain uses TRBV28 with TRBJ2-7; TRBD2 agrees at 14 bases. CDR1 is MDHEN, CDR2 SYDVKM, per germline. This CDR3 comprises 13 residues. With 6 bases clipped from V and 10 bases from J, the junction kept 5 bases outside the gene matches. The DNA for the CDR3 is TGTGCCAGCAGAGGGACTAGCGGGAGTCCACAGTACTTC. Encoded protein: CASRGTSGSPQYF.

J is TRBJ2-3 and V is TRBV18, with D tentatively TRBD1 (5 bases). The CDR3 totals 16 residues. Per the germline V gene, CDR1 is KGHSH and CDR2 is LQKENI. V dropped 3 bases and J dropped 2 bases, with 15 bases sitting between them. The CDR3 loop is CASSPQSGGATDTQYF. The CDR3 DNA reads as TGTGCCAGCTCACCCCAAAGTGGTGGGGCCACAGATACGCAGTATTTT.

The chain couples TRBV5-5 to TRBJ1-5; TRBD1 matches at 8 bases. The CDR3 totals 15 residues. Losses at the gene ends were 2 bases for V and 5 bases for J; bases not matched to a gene: 6. In germline, CDR1 is SGHKS, CDR2 YYEKEE (reference sequence). The CDR3 spells CASSFGQGRYQPQHF. CDR3 coding DNA: TGTGCCAGCAGCTTCGGACAGGGACGGTATCAGCCCCAGCATTTT. The full variable domain, with the rest looked up from reference TRBV5-5 and TRBJ1-5, is DAGVTQSPTHLIKTRGQQVTLRCSPISGHKSVSWYQQVLGQGPQFIFQYYEKEERGRGNFPDRFSARQFPNYSSELNVNALLLGDSALYLCASSFGQGRYQPQHFGDGTRLSIL.

The V call is TRBV18, the J call TRBJ1-1, with 7 nucleotides matching TRBD1. Germline loops: CDR1 KGHSH, CDR2 LQKENI. CDR3 length equals 14 residues. The junction had 5 bases not matched to a gene; V was cut back by 6 bases and J by 1 base. DNA of the CDR3: TGTGCCAGCTCCGACAGGGCTTCGAACACTGAAGCTTTCTTT. It specifies CASSDRASNTEAFF. The whole variable domain, filled in from reference TRBV18 and TRBJ1-1, reads NAGVMQNPRHLVRRRGQEARLRCSPMKGHSHVYWYRQLPEEGLKFMVYLQKENIIDESGMPKERFSAEFPKEGPSILRIQQVVRGDSAAYFCASSDRASNTEAFFGQGTRLTVV.

The genes are TRBV7-2 and TRBJ2-1; 11 bases agree with TRBD2. This CDR3 comprises 15 residues. CDR1 SGHTA and CDR2 FQGNSA come from the germline V gene. Germline trimming cut 6 bases from V and 6 bases from J; bases unmatched to any gene: 7. This CDR3 is CASRPPGLAGNEQFF. DNA for the CDR3: TGTGCCAGCAGGCCCCCTGGACTAGCGGGCAATGAGCAGTTCTTC.